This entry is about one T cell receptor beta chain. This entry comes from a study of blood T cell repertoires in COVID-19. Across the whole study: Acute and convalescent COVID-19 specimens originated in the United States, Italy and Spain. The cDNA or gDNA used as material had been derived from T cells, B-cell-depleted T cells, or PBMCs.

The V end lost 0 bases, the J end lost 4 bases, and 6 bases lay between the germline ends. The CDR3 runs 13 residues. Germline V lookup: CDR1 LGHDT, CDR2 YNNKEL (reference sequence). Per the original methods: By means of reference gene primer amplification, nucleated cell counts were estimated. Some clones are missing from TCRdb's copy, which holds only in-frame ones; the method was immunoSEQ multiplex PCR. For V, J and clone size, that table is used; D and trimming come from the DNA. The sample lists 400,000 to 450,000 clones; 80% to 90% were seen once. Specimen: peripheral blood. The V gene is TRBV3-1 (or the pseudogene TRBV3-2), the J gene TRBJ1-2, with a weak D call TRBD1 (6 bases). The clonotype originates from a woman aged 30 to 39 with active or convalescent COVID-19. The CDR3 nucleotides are TGTGCCAGCAGCCAAGACAGGGGCTATGGCTACACCTTC. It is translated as CASSQDRGYGYTF.